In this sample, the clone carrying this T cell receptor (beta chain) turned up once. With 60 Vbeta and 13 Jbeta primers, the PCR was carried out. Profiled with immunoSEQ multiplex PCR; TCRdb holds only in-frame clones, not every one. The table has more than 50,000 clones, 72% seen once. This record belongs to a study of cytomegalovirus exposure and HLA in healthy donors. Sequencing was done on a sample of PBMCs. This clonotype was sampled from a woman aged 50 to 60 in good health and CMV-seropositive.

The CDR3: CASSYGAGVGEQFF. In nucleotides, the CDR3 is TGTGCCAGCAGTTACGGGGCGGGGGTGGGTGAGCAGTTCTTC. V is TRBV27 and J is TRBJ2-1, with 7 positions matching TRBD2. The CDR3 is 14 amino acids. Unmatched junction bases numbered 9, after V lost 4 bases and J lost 9 bases. CDR1 and CDR2 from the germline V gene are MNHEY and SMNVEV (reference sequence).